One and the same sample provided the 15 T cell receptor beta chains below, sequenced in a study of blood T cells in healthy people across ages. Combining a sample-barcoded 5' primer with a J-beta primer mix, a second PCR ran for 7 to 11 cycles. TCRdb re-derived calls from the 5' RACE reads in MiXCR, one entry per CDR3 protein. The table records fewer than 1,000,000 distinct CDR3 sequences, around 43% of them present only once. Input material: blood. The source is a man aged 60-69 years in good health.

This chain connects TRBV4-3 to TRBJ2-5; 12 nucleotides agree with TRBD2. The CDR3 loop spans 19 amino acids. The germline gives CDR1 LGHNA, CDR2 YSLEER. The V segment lost 0 bases and the J segment 11 bases; nucleotides outside the gene matches: 19. DNA for the CDR3: TGCGCCAGCAGCCAAGATCGGGCTAGCGGGGGGGCCTTGTACAATGAGCAGTACTTC. Its protein is CASSQDRASGGALYNEQYF.

This clonotype was seen ten or more times. The chain combines TRBV3-1 with TRBJ2-3, with 9 positions matching TRBD1. Germline values: CDR1 LGHDT, CDR2 YNNKEL (reference sequence). J gave up 3 bases and V 1 base, and 2 bases lay outside the gene matches. The CDR3 loop spans 15 amino acids. The CDR3 sequence is CASSQVGTGTDTQYF. As DNA, the CDR3 is TGTGCCAGCAGCCAAGTCGGGACAGGGACAGATACGCAGTATTTT.

The chain has TRBV11-2 and TRBJ2-5; no clear D gene. Judging by the DNA end, TRBJ2-7 fits better; the J call may be wrong. Germline CDR1 SGHAT, CDR2 FQNNGV. CDR3 size: 14 residues. CDR3 loop: CASSLALGIYEQYF. DNA for the CDR3: TGTGCCAGCAGCTTAGCCCTGGGGATCTACGAGCAGTACTTC.

This clonotype was seen repeatedly, ten times or more. Here the CDR3 reads CSVADGPSAYF. Written as DNA, the CDR3 is TGCAGCGTTGCGGACGGGCCTAGCGCGTATTTT. The rearrangement uses TRBV29-1 and TRBJ2-3, with a possible D match to TRBD2 (6 bases). V lost 4 bases to trimming and J lost 14 bases, with 16 bases between them. Per the germline V gene, CDR1 is SQVTM and CDR2 is ANQGSEA. The length of the CDR3 is 11 residues.

This chain uses TRBV11-3 with TRBJ2-1; 8 nucleotides agree with TRBD2. This CDR3 region has 16 residues. Per the germline V gene, CDR1 is SGHNT and CDR2 is YENEEA. V gave up 6 bases and J gave up 5 bases; unmatched junction bases: 12. CDR3 region: CASRTSLGLVDNEQFF. The DNA for the CDR3 is TGTGCCAGCAGAACCTCCCTGGGACTAGTCGACAATGAGCAGTTCTTC.

The chain uses TRBV20-1 and TRBJ2-1, with D perhaps TRBD2 (5 bases). Germline V gene sequence: CDR1 DFQATT, CDR2 SNEGSKA (reference sequence). V dropped 0 bases and J dropped 16 bases, with 28 bases sitting between them. This CDR3 has 16 amino acids. The CDR3 DNA is TGCAGTGCTAGAGATCCCCTCGGGGTACGGTGCAATGGGCAATTCTTC. It specifies CSARDPLGVRCNGQFF.

There are many counts of this clonotype. This chain links TRBV7-2 with TRBJ2-5; 9 bases map to TRBD1. With V trimmed by 5 bases and J by 2 bases, 6 bases remained unmatched. The CDR3 runs 15 residues. Germline loops: CDR1 SGHTA, CDR2 FQGNSA. DNA for the CDR3: TGTGCCAGCAGCCTTGGGACAGGGATACAAGAGACCCAGTACTTC. Translated: CASSLGTGIQETQYF.

This clonotype has a count of ten or more. The chain couples TRBV5-6 to TRBJ1-1; tentatively, D is TRBD1 (6 bases). CDR1 and CDR2 (germline): SGHDT, YYEEEE. Trimming removed 3 bases at V and 6 bases at J, with 15 bases between. The CDR3 length is 14 residues. The CDR3 here is CASSSKTGLAEAFF. The CDR3 region has the DNA TGTGCCAGCAGCTCCAAGACAGGTCTAGCTGAAGCTTTCTTT. Full variable domain (remainder filled in from reference TRBV5-6 and TRBJ1-1): DAGVTQSPTHLIKTRGQQVTLRCSPKSGHDTVSWYQQALGQGPQFIFQYYEEEERQRGNFPDRFSGHQFPNYSSELNVNALLLGDSALYLCASSSKTGLAEAFFGQGTRLTVV.

V gene TRBV4-2 combines with J gene TRBJ2-1; 7 bases are a match to TRBD2. Germline V gives CDR1 LGHNA, CDR2 YNFKEQ. This CDR3 has 17 residues. Losses at the gene ends were 0 bases for V and 0 bases for J; bases not matched to a gene: 5. The CDR3 DNA sequence: TGTGCCAGCAGCCAAGATTTGGCGGGAGTCTCCTACAATGAGCAGTTCTTC. Translation: CASSQDLAGVSYNEQFF.

The sample holds many counts of this clonotype. The chain links TRBV30 to TRBJ1-4, with unresolved D. The CDR3 totals 13 residues. With 3 bases removed from V and 3 bases from J, the gap between germline ends came to 8 bases. Germline V gene sequence: CDR1 GTSNPN, CDR2 SVGIG (reference sequence). CDR3 protein: CAWSSVPNEKLFF. CDR3 DNA: TGTGCCTGGAGCAGCGTACCTAATGAAAAACTGTTTTTT.

The chain links TRBV20-1 to TRBJ1-5, with unresolved D. The germline V gene has CDR1 DFQATT and CDR2 SNEGSKA (reference sequence). The length of the CDR3 is 15 residues. The V end was cut by 0 bases, the J end by 9 bases, with 18 bases between. The CDR3 here is CSARDSSGLVGPQHF. Here the CDR3 DNA reads TGCAGTGCTAGAGATTCCAGCGGCCTCGTGGGGCCCCAGCATTTT.

CDR3 bases: TGCGCCAGCAGCGGAGGACTAGCGGGAGGCAATACGCAGTATTTT. Amino acids: CASSGGLAGGNTQYF. This chain joins TRBV4-3 and TRBJ2-3, with 14 bases matching TRBD2. V shed 5 bases, J shed 7 bases, and the junction held 5 bases outside the gene matches. The CDR3 sequence is 15 residues long. Germline-derived CDR1 and CDR2 are LGHNA and YSLEER.

The chain recombines TRBV20-1 with TRBJ1-1; 8 positions match TRBD1. The germline gives CDR1 DFQATT, CDR2 SNEGSKA (reference sequence). Germline trimming cut 6 bases from V and 0 bases from J; bases unmatched to any gene: 12. CDR3 length equals 16 residues. The CDR3 DNA is TGCAGTGCCCCGGGACAGGTGATGGGGGTGAACACTGAAGCTTTCTTT. Amino acids: CSAPGQVMGVNTEAFF.

The V and J genes are TRBV3-1 and TRBJ1-6; D unresolved. V gave up 1 base and J gave up 9 bases, with 13 bases separating them. The CDR3 contains 15 residues. In germline, CDR1 is LGHDT, CDR2 YNNKEL (reference sequence). In DNA, the CDR3 is TGTGCCAGCAGCCAAGTGCAAGGAGGGCGTTCACCCCTCCACTTT. It yields the protein CASSQVQGGRSPLHF. Using reference TRBV3-1 and TRBJ1-6 for the parts outside the CDR3, the full variable domain is DTAVSQTPKYLVTQMGNDKSIKCEQNLGHDTMYWYKQDSKKFLKIMFSYNNKELIINETVPNRFSPKSPDKAHLNLHINSLELGDSAVYFCASSQVQGGRSPLHFGNGTRLTVT.

The chain joins TRBV7-2 to TRBJ2-5, with D perhaps TRBD2 (7 bases). Deletions cut 0 bases from V and 0 bases from J, with 14 bases between. This CDR3 is built from 17 residues. Germline assignment: CDR1 SGHTA and CDR2 FQGNSA. The CDR3 protein is CASSLARGGWDQETQYF. The CDR3 DNA reads TGTGCCAGCAGCTTAGCGAGGGGGGGGTGGGACCAAGAGACCCAGTACTTC.